This record looks at one T cell receptor (beta chain) sequence and its context. Per germline, CDR1 SGHAT and CDR2 FQDESV (reference sequence). The V and J ends lost 1 base and 3 bases, in that order; junction bases with no gene match: 3. This CDR3 region has 14 residues. The sample originates from a study of shared T cell receptors in the human thymus. Measured with immunoSEQ multiplex PCR; TCRdb has only the in-frame clones, and not every one. Of hundreds of thousands of clones listed, 75% to 85% were seen once; the top ten hold about 0.013%. This sample was shared with a second study, whose subject was human thymus T cells. That paper states: Among the donors, all were healthy Finnish infants having corrective surgery for congenital heart defects. Apparent bias marked the V and J gene usage of thymic and blood repertoires.

The sequencing input was thymocytes. This clonotype was sampled from a boy in the first two years of life with a congenital heart defect. The V call is TRBV11-1, the J call TRBJ2-7, with 7 bases aligning to TRBD2. CDR3 coding DNA: TGTGCCAGCAGCTTAGTAGCGGGCCGCTACGAGCAGTACTTC. Translating gives CASSLVAGRYEQYF.